This T cell receptor beta chain is drawn from a study of shared clonotypes between healthy human individuals. Notes on the study in general: A small donor pool kept down the genetic and exposure-history diversity that was represented. All-four-donor shared clonotypes had higher generation probabilities than non-shared clonotypes did.

Only Caucasian adults living in Nashville, Tennessee made up the donor group. The CDR3 is 15 residues long. The junction had 7 bases not matched to a gene; V was cut back by 3 bases and J by 4 bases. Looked up from germline, CDR1 is LNHDA and CDR2 is SQIVND (reference sequence). A remark on this clone: Its target is unknown.

As originally analysed: ImmunoSEQ output lacked quality scores and full-length reads, limiting matched filtering. Libraries were prepared by immunoSEQ multiplex PCR; TCRdb keeps only in-frame clonotypes and omits some of them. That table gives V, J and clone size, and the DNA gave D and trimming. The table lists roughly 660,000 clones, less than 95% of them singletons, with roughly 36% in the top ten. The origin of this receptor is a man aged 18-30 years in good health. Some clones in this sample may be carry-over from other donors' samples. Input material: memory CD8+ T cells from PBMCs. The sample's subset: CD45RO+ cells pooled with CCR7-negative TemRA cells. V is TRBV19 and J is TRBJ2-7, with TRBD1 matching over 9 bases. The CDR3 DNA follows: TGTGCCAGTAGTATCGGGACAGGGAATTTTTACGAGCAGTACTTC. Protein product: CASSIGTGNFYEQYF. The variable domain in full, with the rest retrieved from reference TRBV19 and TRBJ2-7, is DGGITQSPKYLFRKEGQNVTLSCEQNLNHDAMYWYRQDPGQGLRLIYYSQIVNDFQKGDIAEGYSVSREKKESFPLTVTSAQKNPTAFYLCASSIGTGNFYEQYFGPGTRLTVT.